The clone carrying this TCR beta chain was found many times. Its specificity is not known. Full-length variable regions came from constant-region reverse primers plus semi-nested Nested Universal Primer A PCR. TCRdb reanalysed the 5' RACE reads using MiXCR and keeps one entry per CDR3 protein. The sample includes around 44,000 distinct CDR3 sequences, less than 25% of them seen just once. The sorted Tregs were CD4+CD25+CD127-/low cells. Study-level results: Tumor memory CD4+ T cell TCR gene usage clustered with blood and lymph node memory CD4+ cells and lymph node naive CD4+ cells. Larger-cohort validation covered only one TCR beta V-J rearrangement. Tumor-infiltrating Treg TCR alpha and beta sequences overlapped most with tumor naive CD4+ T cells, then blood naive.

In germline, CDR1 is MNHEY, CDR2 SMNVEV (reference sequence). There are 15 residues in the CDR3. Trimming removed 6 bases from V and 0 bases from J, with 12 bases in between. Input material: Tregs sorted from blood. The rearrangement uses TRBV27 and TRBJ2-1; D possibly corresponds to TRBD2 (5 bases). The sequence was collected from a female donor with breast cancer. Here the CDR3 reads CASSNGLFSYNEQFF. The CDR3 DNA reads as TGTGCCAGCAGCAACGGACTTTTCTCCTACAATGAGCAGTTCTTC.